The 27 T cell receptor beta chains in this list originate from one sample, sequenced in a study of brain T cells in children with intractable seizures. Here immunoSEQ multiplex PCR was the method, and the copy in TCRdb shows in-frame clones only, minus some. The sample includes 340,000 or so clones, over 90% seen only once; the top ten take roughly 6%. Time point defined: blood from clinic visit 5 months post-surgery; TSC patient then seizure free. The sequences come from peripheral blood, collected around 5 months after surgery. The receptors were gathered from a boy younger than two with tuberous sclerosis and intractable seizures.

The CDR3 sequence is CASSELVGGSSEQYF. CDR3 in DNA: TGTGCCAGCAGTGAACTAGTCGGGGGTTCAAGCGAGCAGTACTTC. The genes are TRBV6-1 and TRBJ2-7; tentative D call: TRBD2 (6 bases). V shed 2 bases and J shed 6 bases, with 17 bases lying between them. The CDR3 runs 15 residues. Germline V gives CDR1 MNHNS, CDR2 SASEGT.

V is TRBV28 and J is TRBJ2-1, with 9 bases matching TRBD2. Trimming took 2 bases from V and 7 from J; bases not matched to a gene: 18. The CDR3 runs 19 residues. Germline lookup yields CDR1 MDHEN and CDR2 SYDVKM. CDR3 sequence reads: CASSLQGLRVSGSVNEQFF. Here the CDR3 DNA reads TGTGCCAGCAGTTTACAGGGACTAAGGGTTAGCGGGAGTGTAAATGAGCAGTTCTTC.

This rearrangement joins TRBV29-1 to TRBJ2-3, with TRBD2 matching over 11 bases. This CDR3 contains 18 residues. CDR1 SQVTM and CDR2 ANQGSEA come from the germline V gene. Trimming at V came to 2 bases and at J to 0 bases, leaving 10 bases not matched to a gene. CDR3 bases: TGCAGCGTTGAACTCGGGACTAGCGGCGATTGGAGCACAGATACGCAGTATTTT. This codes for CSVELGTSGDWSTDTQYF.

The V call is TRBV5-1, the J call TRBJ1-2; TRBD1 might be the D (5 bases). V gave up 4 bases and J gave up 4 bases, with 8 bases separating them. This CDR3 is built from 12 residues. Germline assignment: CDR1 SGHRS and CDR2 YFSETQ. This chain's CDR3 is CASSGGAYGYTF. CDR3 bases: TGCGCCAGCAGCGGGGGAGCCTATGGCTACACCTTC.

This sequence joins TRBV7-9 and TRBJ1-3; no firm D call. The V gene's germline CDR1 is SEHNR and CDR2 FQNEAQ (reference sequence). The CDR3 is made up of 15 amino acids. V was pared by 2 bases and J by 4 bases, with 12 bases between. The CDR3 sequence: CASSLRRSSGNTIYF. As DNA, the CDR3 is TGTGCCAGCAGCTTACGTCGGTCTTCGGGAAACACCATATATTTT. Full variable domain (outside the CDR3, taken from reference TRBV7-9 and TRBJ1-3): DTGVSQNPRHKITKRGQNVTFRCDPISEHNRLYWYRQTLGQGPEFLTYFQNEAQLEKSRLLSDRFSAERPKGSFSTLEIQRTEQGDSAMYLCASSLRRSSGNTIYFGEGSWLTVV.

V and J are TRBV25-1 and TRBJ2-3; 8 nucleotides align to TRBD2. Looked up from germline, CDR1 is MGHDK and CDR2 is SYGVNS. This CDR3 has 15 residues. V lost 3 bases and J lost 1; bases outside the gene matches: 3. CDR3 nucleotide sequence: TGTGCCAGCAGTGATCTTAGCGGGGGCACAGATACGCAGTATTTT. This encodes CASSDLSGGTDTQYF.

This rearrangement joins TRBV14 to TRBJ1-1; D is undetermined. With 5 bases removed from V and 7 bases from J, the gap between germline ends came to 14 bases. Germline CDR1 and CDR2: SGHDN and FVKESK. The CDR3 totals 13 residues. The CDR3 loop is CASSDRLRYEAFF. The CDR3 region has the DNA TGTGCCAGCAGCGACCGGCTGAGGTATGAAGCTTTCTTT.

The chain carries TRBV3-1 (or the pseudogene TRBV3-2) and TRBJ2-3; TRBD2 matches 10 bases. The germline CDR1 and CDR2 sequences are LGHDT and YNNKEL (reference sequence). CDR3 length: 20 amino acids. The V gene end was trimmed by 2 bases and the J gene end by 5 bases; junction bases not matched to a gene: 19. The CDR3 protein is CASSQHIAGGPNRFVDTQYF. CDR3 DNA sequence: TGTGCCAGCAGCCAACATATAGCGGGAGGCCCCAATCGATTCGTAGATACGCAGTATTTT.

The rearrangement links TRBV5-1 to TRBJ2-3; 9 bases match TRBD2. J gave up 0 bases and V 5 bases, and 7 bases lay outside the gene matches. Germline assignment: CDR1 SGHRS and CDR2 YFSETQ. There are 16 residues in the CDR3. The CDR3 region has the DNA TGCGCCAGCAGATCCTGGCGGGGGGGGAGCACAGATACGCAGTATTTT. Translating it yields CASRSWRGGSTDTQYF. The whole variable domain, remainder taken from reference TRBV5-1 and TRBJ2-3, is KAGVTQTPRYLIKTRGQQVTLSCSPISGHRSVSWYQQTPGQGLQFLFEYFSETQRNKGNFPGRFSGRQFSNSRSEMNVSTLELGDSALYLCASRSWRGGSTDTQYFGPGTRLTVL.

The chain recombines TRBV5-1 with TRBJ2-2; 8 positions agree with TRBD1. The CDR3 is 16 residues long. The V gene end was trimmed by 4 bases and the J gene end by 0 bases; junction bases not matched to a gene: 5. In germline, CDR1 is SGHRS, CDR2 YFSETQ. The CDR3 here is CASSPGTGTNTGELFF. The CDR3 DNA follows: TGCGCCAGCAGCCCAGGGACAGGAACGAACACCGGGGAGCTGTTTTTT.

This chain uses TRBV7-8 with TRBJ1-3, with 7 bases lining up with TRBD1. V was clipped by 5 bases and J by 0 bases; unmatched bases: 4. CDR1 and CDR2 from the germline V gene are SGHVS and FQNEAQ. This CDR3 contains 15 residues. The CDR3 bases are TGTGCCAGCAGCCTCGACAGGGACTCTGGAAACACCATATATTTT. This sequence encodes CASSLDRDSGNTIYF.

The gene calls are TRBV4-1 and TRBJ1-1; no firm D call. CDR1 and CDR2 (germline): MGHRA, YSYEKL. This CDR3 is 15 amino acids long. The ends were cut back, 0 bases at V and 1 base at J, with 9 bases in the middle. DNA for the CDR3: TGCGCCAGCAGCCAAGAAAAGGGCAGGAACACTGAAGCTTTCTTT. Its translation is CASSQEKGRNTEAFF.

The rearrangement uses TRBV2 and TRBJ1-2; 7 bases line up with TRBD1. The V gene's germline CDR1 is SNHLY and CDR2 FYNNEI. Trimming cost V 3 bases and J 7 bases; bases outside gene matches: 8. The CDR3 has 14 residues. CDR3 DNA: TGTGCCAGCAGTGACCGGGACAGTAGAGGTGGCTACACCTTC. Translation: CASSDRDSRGGYTF.

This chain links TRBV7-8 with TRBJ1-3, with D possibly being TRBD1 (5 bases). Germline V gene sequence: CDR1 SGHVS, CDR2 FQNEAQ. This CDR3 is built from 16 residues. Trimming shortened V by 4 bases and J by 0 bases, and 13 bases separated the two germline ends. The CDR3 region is CASSSAGRSSGNTIYF. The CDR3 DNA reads TGTGCCAGCAGCTCGGCAGGGCGAAGCTCTGGAAACACCATATATTTT. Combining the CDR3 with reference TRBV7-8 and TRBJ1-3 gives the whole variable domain GAGVSQSPRYKVAKRGQDVALRCDPISGHVSLFWYQQALGQGPEFLTYFQNEAQLDKSGLPSDRFFAERPEGSVSTLKIQRTQQEDSAVYLCASSSAGRSSGNTIYFGEGSWLTVV.

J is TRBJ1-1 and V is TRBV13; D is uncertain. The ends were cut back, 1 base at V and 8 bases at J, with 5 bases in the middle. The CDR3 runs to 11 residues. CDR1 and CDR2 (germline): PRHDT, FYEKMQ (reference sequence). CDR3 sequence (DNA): TGTGCCAGCAGCTTAGATGCCGAAGCTTTCTTT. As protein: CASSLDAEAFF.

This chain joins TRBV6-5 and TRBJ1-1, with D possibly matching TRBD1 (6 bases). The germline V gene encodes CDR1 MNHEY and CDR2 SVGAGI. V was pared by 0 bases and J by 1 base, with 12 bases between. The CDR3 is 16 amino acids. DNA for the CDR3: TGTGCCAGCAGTTACTCGGGGGGCGCGGGGAACACTGAAGCTTTCTTT. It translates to CASSYSGGAGNTEAFF.

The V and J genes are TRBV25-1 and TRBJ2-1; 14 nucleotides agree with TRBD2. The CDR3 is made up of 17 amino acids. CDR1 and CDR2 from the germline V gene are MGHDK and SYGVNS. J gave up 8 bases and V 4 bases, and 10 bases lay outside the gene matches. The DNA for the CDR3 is TGTGCCAGCAGTGCTACCGGGACTAGCGGGAGAGAAGATGAGCAGTTCTTC. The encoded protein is CASSATGTSGREDEQFF.

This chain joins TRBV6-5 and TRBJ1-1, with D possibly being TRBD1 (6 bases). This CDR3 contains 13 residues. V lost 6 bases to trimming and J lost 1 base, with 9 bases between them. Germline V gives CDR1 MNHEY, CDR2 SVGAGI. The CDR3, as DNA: TGTGCCAGCAGGCGGGACACGAACACTGAAGCTTTCTTT. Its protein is CASRRDTNTEAFF.

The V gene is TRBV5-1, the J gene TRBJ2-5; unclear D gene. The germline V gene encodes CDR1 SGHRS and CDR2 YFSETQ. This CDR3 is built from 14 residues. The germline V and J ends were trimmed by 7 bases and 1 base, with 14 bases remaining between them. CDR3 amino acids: CASHSGAAQETQYF. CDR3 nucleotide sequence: TGCGCCAGCCACTCCGGTGCGGCCCAAGAGACCCAGTACTTC.

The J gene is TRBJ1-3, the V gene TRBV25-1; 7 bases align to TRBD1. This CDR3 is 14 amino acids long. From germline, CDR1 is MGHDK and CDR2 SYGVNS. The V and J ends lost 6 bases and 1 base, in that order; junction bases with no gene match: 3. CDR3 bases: TGTGCCAGCAGCCTACAGGGGTCTGGAAACACCATATATTTT. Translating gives CASSLQGSGNTIYF. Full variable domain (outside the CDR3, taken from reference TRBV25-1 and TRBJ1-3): EADIYQTPRYLVIGTGKKITLECSQTMGHDKMYWYQQDPGMELHLIHYSYGVNSTEKGDLSSESTVSRIRTEHFPLTLESARPSHTSQYLCASSLQGSGNTIYFGEGSWLTVV.

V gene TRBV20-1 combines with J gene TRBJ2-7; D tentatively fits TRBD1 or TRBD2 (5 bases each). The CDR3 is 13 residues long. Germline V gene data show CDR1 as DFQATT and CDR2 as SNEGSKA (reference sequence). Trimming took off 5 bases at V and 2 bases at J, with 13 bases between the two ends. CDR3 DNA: TGCAGTGCTCGTGGGACCAAGGCCTACGAGCAGTACTTC. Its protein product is CSARGTKAYEQYF.

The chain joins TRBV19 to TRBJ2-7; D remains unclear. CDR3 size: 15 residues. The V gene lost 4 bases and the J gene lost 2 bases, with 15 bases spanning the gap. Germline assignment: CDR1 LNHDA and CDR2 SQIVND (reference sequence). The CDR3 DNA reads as TGTGCCAGTAGTAGCAACCCCCTTCGGGCCTACGAGCAGTACTTC. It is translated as CASSSNPLRAYEQYF.

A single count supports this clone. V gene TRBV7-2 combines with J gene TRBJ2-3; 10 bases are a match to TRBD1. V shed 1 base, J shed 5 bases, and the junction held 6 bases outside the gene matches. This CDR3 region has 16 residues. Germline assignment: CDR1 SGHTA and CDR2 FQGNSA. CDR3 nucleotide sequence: TGTGCCAGCAGCTTAGTTGGGACAGGGGTTCTAGATACGCAGTATTTT. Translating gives CASSLVGTGVLDTQYF. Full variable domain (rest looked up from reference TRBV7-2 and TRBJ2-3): GAGVSQSPSNKVTEKGKDVELRCDPISGHTALYWYRQSLGQGLEFLIYFQGNSAPDKSGLPSDRFSAERTGGSVSTLTIQRTQQEDSAVYLCASSLVGTGVLDTQYFGPGTRLTVL.

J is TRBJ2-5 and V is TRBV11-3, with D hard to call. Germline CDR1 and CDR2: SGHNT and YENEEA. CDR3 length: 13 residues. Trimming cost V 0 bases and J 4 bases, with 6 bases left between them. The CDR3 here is CASSLDPGETQYF. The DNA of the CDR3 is TGTGCCAGCAGCTTAGATCCCGGAGAGACCCAGTACTTC.

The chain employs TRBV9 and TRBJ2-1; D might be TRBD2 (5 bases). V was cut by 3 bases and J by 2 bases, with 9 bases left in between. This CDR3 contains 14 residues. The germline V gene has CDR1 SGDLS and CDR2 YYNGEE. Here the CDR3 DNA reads TGTGCCAGCAGCGCGGGGAGCGCCTACAATGAGCAGTTCTTC. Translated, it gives CASSAGSAYNEQFF.

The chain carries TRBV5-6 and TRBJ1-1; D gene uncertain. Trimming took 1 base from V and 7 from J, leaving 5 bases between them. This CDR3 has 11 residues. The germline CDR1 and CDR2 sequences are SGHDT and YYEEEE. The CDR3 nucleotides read TGTGCCAGCAGCTTGTTAAATGAAGCTTTCTTT. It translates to CASSLLNEAFF.

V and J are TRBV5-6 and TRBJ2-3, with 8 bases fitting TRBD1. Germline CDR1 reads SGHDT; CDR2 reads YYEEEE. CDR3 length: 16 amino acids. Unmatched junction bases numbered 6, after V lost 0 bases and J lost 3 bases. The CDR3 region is CASSLVFRGRTDTQYF. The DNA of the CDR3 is TGTGCCAGCAGCTTGGTCTTCAGGGGGCGAACAGATACGCAGTATTTT.